These T cell receptor beta chains were read from a single sample in a study of shared clonotypes between healthy human individuals. Only in-frame clones appear in the TCRdb table, and some are missing; sequencing was by immunoSEQ multiplex PCR. The table lists about 2 million clones, about 95% of them singletons, with around 1.1% in the top ten. Material for sequencing was naive CD8+ T cells sorted from blood. The receptors come from a man younger than 35 in good health. The CDR3 runs from the conserved cysteine through the conserved F or W. Each record gives: V gene, clone size, D gene, J gene, CDR3 length, CDR3 DNA, CDR3 protein. The D gene is left open where the match is weak. Size values are once, few and many counts, or a class for expanded clones, and some rows have none.

v_gene: TRBV4-1; abundance: -; d_gene: -; j_gene: TRBJ1-2; len: 16; CDR3nt: TGCGCCAGCAGCCCTCTAACCGGGATCAACCTTTATGGCTACACCTTC; CDR3aa: CASSPLTGINLYGYTF
v_gene: TRBV2; abundance: -; d_gene: -; j_gene: TRBJ2-1; len: 14; CDR3nt: TGTGCCAGCAGTGTTACTAGTGGGGGGAATGAGCAGTTCTTC; CDR3aa: CASSVTSGGNEQFF
v_gene: TRBV6-4; abundance: -; d_gene: -; j_gene: TRBJ1-2; len: 15; CDR3nt: TGTGCCAGCAGCGACCTTGGGGTTGGGGTTGCTGGCTACACCTTC; CDR3aa: CASSDLGVGVAGYTF
v_gene: TRBV30; abundance: -; d_gene: TRBD1; j_gene: TRBJ1-5; len: 14; CDR3nt: TGTGCCTGGAGCTTCGGGACAGTCAATCAGCCCCAGCATTTT; CDR3aa: CAWSFGTVNQPQHF
v_gene: TRBV5-4; abundance: -; d_gene: -; j_gene: TRBJ2-2; len: 16; CDR3nt: TGTGCCGTCCATACAGGGTTGGGAATAACAACCGGGGAGCTGTTTTTT; CDR3aa: CAVHTGLGITTGELFF
v_gene: TRBV12-5; abundance: -; d_gene: -; j_gene: TRBJ2-5; len: 11; CDR3nt: TGTGCTAGTGGTTTGATGGAGACCCAGTACTTC; CDR3aa: CASGLMETQYF
v_gene: TRBV7-8; abundance: -; d_gene: -; j_gene: TRBJ2-2; len: 14; CDR3nt: TGTGCCAGCAGCCCCCAGGAGGGGCCCGGGGAGCTGTTTTTT; CDR3aa: CASSPQEGPGELFF
v_gene: TRBV4-1; abundance: once; d_gene: TRBD1; j_gene: TRBJ1-1; len: 14; CDR3nt: TGCGCCAGCAGCCACAGGGGGCCCGACACTGAAGCTTTCTTT; CDR3aa: CASSHRGPDTEAFF
v_gene: TRBV6-1; abundance: -; d_gene: -; j_gene: TRBJ1-1; len: 13; CDR3nt: TGTGCCAGCAGCCCTACGGGGGCCACTGAAGCTTTCTTT; CDR3aa: CASSPTGATEAFF
v_gene: TRBV5-4; abundance: -; d_gene: -; j_gene: TRBJ1-2; len: 14; CDR3nt: TGTGCCAGCAGCTTTGATGGCAGGGACTATGGCTACACCTTC; CDR3aa: CASSFDGRDYGYTF
v_gene: TRBV10-3; abundance: -; d_gene: TRBD1; j_gene: TRBJ1-1; len: 18; CDR3nt: TGTGCCATCAGTGAAGCTAGGCAGGGGGCGTCCCTAGGTGCTGAAGCTTTCTTT; CDR3aa: CAISEARQGASLGAEAFF
v_gene: TRBV12-5; abundance: -; d_gene: -; j_gene: TRBJ1-1; len: 12; CDR3nt: TGTGCTAGTGGTTTGTCTGGGAATGAAGCTTTCTTT; CDR3aa: CASGLSGNEAFF
v_gene: TRBV7-6; abundance: -; d_gene: -; j_gene: TRBJ2-7; len: 14; CDR3nt: TGTGCCAGCACAAGACGAGTCGACAGTGGCGAGCAGTACTTC; CDR3aa: CASTRRVDSGEQYF
v_gene: TRBV5-8; abundance: once; d_gene: TRBD2; j_gene: TRBJ2-5; len: 15; CDR3nt: TGTGCCAGCAGCTTGGGGGGACTAGCTGCAGAGACCCAGTACTTC; CDR3aa: CASSLGGLAAETQYF
v_gene: TRBV19; abundance: -; d_gene: TRBD1; j_gene: TRBJ2-3; len: 15; CDR3nt: TGTGCCAGTAGTATAACAGGGGGTTTCACAGATACGCAGTATTTT; CDR3aa: CASSITGGFTDTQYF
v_gene: TRBV4-3; abundance: -; d_gene: -; j_gene: TRBJ2-7; len: 16; CDR3nt: TGCGCCAGCAGCCAAGTCTCCCAGGGGGGCCCCTACGAGCAGTACTTC; CDR3aa: CASSQVSQGGPYEQYF
v_gene: TRBV19; abundance: -; d_gene: -; j_gene: TRBJ2-7; len: 14; CDR3nt: TGTGCCAGTAGCCCAAGTTTACAGGGCTACGAGCAGTACTTC; CDR3aa: CASSPSLQGYEQYF
v_gene: TRBV7-9; abundance: -; d_gene: TRBD1; j_gene: TRBJ1-4; len: 16; CDR3nt: TGTGCCAGCAGCTCCCCCGGGACAGGGCCCGGTGAAAAACTGTTTTTT; CDR3aa: CASSSPGTGPGEKLFF
v_gene: TRBV30; abundance: -; d_gene: TRBD1; j_gene: TRBJ2-3; len: 18; CDR3nt: TGTGCCTGGAGTGTACTATGGGGACAGGGTCGGGGCACAGATACGCAGTATTTT; CDR3aa: CAWSVLWGQGRGTDTQYF
v_gene: TRBV7-9; abundance: -; d_gene: -; j_gene: TRBJ2-1; len: 14; CDR3nt: TGTGCCAGCAGTTCTGTAGCGGAGTACAATGAGCAGTTCTTC; CDR3aa: CASSSVAEYNEQFF
v_gene: TRBV27; abundance: -; d_gene: -; j_gene: TRBJ2-5; len: 11; CDR3nt: TGTGCCAGCACCCTAGGGGAGACCCAGTACTTC; CDR3aa: CASTLGETQYF
v_gene: TRBV19; abundance: -; d_gene: -; j_gene: TRBJ2-7; len: 13; CDR3nt: TGTGCCAGTAGTATAGGGGGGACCTACGAGCAGTACTTC; CDR3aa: CASSIGGTYEQYF
v_gene: TRBV27; abundance: -; d_gene: -; j_gene: TRBJ2-5; len: 13; CDR3nt: TGTGCCAGCAGTTCCCTTATACAAGAGACCCAGTACTTC; CDR3aa: CASSSLIQETQYF
v_gene: TRBV10-2; abundance: -; d_gene: -; j_gene: TRBJ2-7; len: 14; CDR3nt: TGCGCCAGCAGTGAAAACGGGCACTCCTACGAGCAGTACTTC; CDR3aa: CASSENGHSYEQYF
v_gene: TRBV11-3; abundance: -; d_gene: -; j_gene: TRBJ1-2; len: 14; CDR3nt: TGTGCCAGCAGCCTAAGGGCCTCCAACTATGGCTACACCTTC; CDR3aa: CASSLRASNYGYTF
v_gene: TRBV28; abundance: -; d_gene: TRBD1; j_gene: TRBJ1-3; len: 19; CDR3nt: TGTGCCAGCAGTACCGGCTACCTCGACAGGGGGATCCCTAGAAACACCATATATTTT; CDR3aa: CASSTGYLDRGIPRNTIYF
v_gene: TRBV19; abundance: -; d_gene: -; j_gene: TRBJ2-7; len: 13; CDR3nt: TGTGCCAGTAGCCGGGACCTTGAAGACGAGCAGTACTTC; CDR3aa: CASSRDLEDEQYF
v_gene: TRBV6-4; abundance: -; d_gene: TRBD1; j_gene: TRBJ2-7; len: 13; CDR3nt: TGTGCCAGCAGTGCCGGGACAGGGCACGAGCAGTACTTC; CDR3aa: CASSAGTGHEQYF
v_gene: TRBV9; abundance: -; d_gene: -; j_gene: TRBJ2-1; len: 13; CDR3nt: TGTGCCAGCAGCGTGATATCCGATCGTGAGCAGTTCTTC; CDR3aa: CASSVISDREQFF